The rows below give T cell receptor beta chains drawn from one sample of a study of cytomegalovirus exposure and HLA in healthy donors. The protocol was immunoSEQ multiplex PCR, while the TCRdb copy is restricted to in-frame clones and leaves out a portion. The top ten clones hold around 1.2% of a sample with under 300,000 clones, approximately 83% of them seen once. Sample: PBMCs. The receptors here all came from a woman younger than 45 in good health and CMV-seropositive. Both conserved end residues are part of each CDR3. Fields, in order: clone size, J gene, D gene, V gene, CDR3 protein, CDR3 DNA. The D gene is left open where the match is weak. The size of a clone is reported for some rows only, either as once, few or many, or as a class for expanded clones.

. | TRBJ2-2 | . | TRBV19 | CASSILSQGGFANTGELFF | TGTGCCAGTAGTATACTAAGCCAGGGGGGCTTCGCGAACACCGGGGAGCTGTTTTTT
. | TRBJ2-1 | TRBD2 | TRBV7-2 | CASSLLREVQGYNEQFF | TGTGCCAGCAGCTTATTGCGGGAGGTTCAGGGTTACAATGAGCAGTTCTTC
. | TRBJ2-3 | TRBD2 | TRBV6-1 | CASSGRISTDTQYF | TGTGCCAGCAGCGGGAGGATTAGCACAGATACGCAGTATTTT
. | TRBJ1-3 | TRBD1 | TRBV2 | CASIGQDSGNTIYF | TGTGCCAGCATCGGACAGGACTCTGGAAACACCATATATTTT
. | TRBJ1-2 | TRBD1 | TRBV29-1 | CSGVQGTNYGYTF | TGCAGCGGTGTACAGGGGACAAACTATGGCTACACCTTC
. | TRBJ2-5 | . | TRBV27 | CASSLRRGETQYF | TGTGCCAGCAGTTTACGTAGGGGGGAGACCCAGTACTTC
. | TRBJ1-5 | . | TRBV4-1 | CASSQGQADSNQPQHF | TGCGCCAGCAGCCAAGGACAGGCCGATAGCAATCAGCCCCAGCATTTT
. | TRBJ2-3 | . | TRBV9 | CASSVAAGETDTQYF | TGTGCCAGCAGCGTAGCGGCAGGGGAGACAGATACGCAGTATTTT
. | TRBJ2-2 | . | TRBV18 | CASSPNGNTGELFF | TGTGCCAGCTCACCGAACGGGAACACCGGGGAGCTGTTTTTT
. | TRBJ1-2 | . | TRBV6-1 | CASSELGAGYTF | TGTGCCAGCAGTGAACTAGGGGCCGGCTACACCTTC
. | TRBJ2-2 | . | TRBV5-4 | CASSLKFLRENTGELFF | TGTGCCAGCAGCTTGAAATTTCTGCGGGAGAACACCGGGGAGCTGTTTTTT
. | TRBJ2-7 | . | TRBV11-2 | CASSFFDTYEQYF | TGTGCCAGCAGCTTCTTTGACACGTACGAGCAGTACTTC
once | TRBJ1-5 | TRBD1 | TRBV13 | CASSFRGQDQPQHF | TGTGCCAGCAGTTTTAGGGGGCAAGATCAGCCCCAGCATTTT
. | TRBJ2-5 | . | TRBV18 | CASSGVHETQYF | TGTGCCAGCTCGGGAGTTCACGAGACCCAGTACTTC
. | TRBJ1-5 | TRBD1 | TRBV7-2 | CASSLQGAVNQPQHF | TGTGCCAGCAGCTTGCAGGGGGCTGTCAATCAGCCCCAGCATTTT
. | TRBJ1-5 | TRBD1 | TRBV6-1 | CASSDDRGVQPQHF | TGTGCCAGCAGTGACGACAGGGGCGTGCAGCCCCAGCATTTT
. | TRBJ2-3 | . | TRBV5-4 | CASSLERGDTQYF | TGTGCCAGCAGCTTGGAACGAGGCGATACGCAGTATTTT
. | TRBJ2-3 | TRBD2 | TRBV30 | CASRGLAGGLRTDTQYF | TGTGCTTCGAGGGGACTAGCGGGAGGTCTGCGGACAGATACGCAGTATTTT
. | TRBJ2-7 | TRBD2 | TRBV5-1 | CASSPGLAGVYEQYF | TGCGCCAGCAGCCCCGGACTAGCGGGGGTCTACGAGCAGTACTTC
. | TRBJ2-1 | . | TRBV19 | CASSIGSGFSYNEQFF | TGTGCCAGTAGTATAGGATCCGGTTTCTCCTACAATGAGCAGTTCTTC
. | TRBJ2-3 | . | TRBV5-4 | CASSLVRDNTQYF | TGTGCCAGCAGCTTGGTCCGAGATAATACGCAGTATTTT
. | TRBJ1-5 | . | TRBV6-6 | CASSPQGLSNQPQHF | TGTGCCAGCAGCCCACAGGGTCTGAGCAATCAGCCCCAGCATTTT
. | TRBJ2-7 | . | TRBV19 | CASRDTTYEQYF | TGTGCCAGCCGGGACACCACCTACGAGCAGTACTTC
. | TRBJ1-2 | TRBD1 | TRBV9 | CASSSMTGMRGYTF | TGTGCCAGCAGCTCTATGACAGGGATGCGTGGCTACACCTTC
few | TRBJ2-7 | TRBD2 | TRBV2 | CAKKGLAGEGQYF | TGTGCCAAAAAAGGACTAGCGGGAGAAGGGCAGTACTTC
. | TRBJ2-2 | TRBD2 | TRBV11-3 | CASTNPGLAAPTGELFF | TGTGCCAGCACCAACCCGGGACTAGCGGCCCCGACCGGGGAGCTGTTTTTT
. | TRBJ2-7 | . | TRBV18 | CASSPIAVDLTYEQYF | TGTGCCAGCTCACCAATAGCGGTAGACCTGACCTACGAGCAGTACTTC
. | TRBJ1-2 | . | TRBV30 | CAWSVRVQGNGYTF | TGTGCCTGGAGTGTACGAGTACAGGGAAATGGCTACACCTTC
few | TRBJ1-1 | TRBD1 | TRBV6-5 | CASSWDRMEEAFF | TGTGCCAGCAGTTGGGACAGGATGGAAGAAGCTTTCTTT
. | TRBJ2-5 | . | TRBV6-9 | CASSYSRVGQSRKTQYF | TGTGCCAGCAGTTATTCGAGGGTGGGCCAGTCAAGAAAGACCCAGTACTTC
. | TRBJ2-7 | TRBD2 | TRBV7-6 | CASSPRTSQYEQYF | TGTGCCAGCAGCCCCCGGACTAGCCAGTACGAGCAGTACTTC
. | TRBJ2-7 | TRBD2 | TRBV5-1 | CASSGGKREIGYEQYF | TGCGCCAGCAGCGGAGGAAAGCGGGAGATAGGGTACGAGCAGTACTTC
. | TRBJ2-7 | TRBD2 | TRBV29-1 | CSVEGGKRESYEQYF | TGCAGCGTTGAAGGGGGAAAGCGGGAGTCCTACGAGCAGTACTTC
. | TRBJ2-7 | . | TRBV10-1 | CASSEALAKDEQYF | TGCGCCAGCAGTGAAGCTCTAGCCAAGGACGAGCAGTACTTC
few | TRBJ2-7 | . | TRBV23-1 | CAEPFGSYEQYF | TGCGCCGAGCCCTTTGGCTCCTACGAGCAGTACTTC
. | TRBJ2-2 | . | TRBV2 | CASSKSRSRIGELFF | TGTGCCAGCAGTAAGAGTAGGAGTCGAATCGGGGAGCTGTTTTTT
. | TRBJ1-3 | TRBD1 | TRBV4-1 | CASSLRRGLSSGNTIYF | TGCGCCAGCAGCCTTCGTAGGGGGCTATCCTCTGGAAACACCATATATTTT
once | TRBJ1-1 | . | TRBV9 | CASSVTSGVGNTEAFF | TGTGCCAGCAGCGTAACTTCGGGGGTGGGGAACACTGAAGCTTTCTTT
. | TRBJ1-5 | TRBD1 | TRBV28 | CASSLYGTGGGQPQHF | TGTGCCAGCAGTTTATACGGGACAGGGGGCGGTCAGCCCCAGCATTTT
once | TRBJ2-2 | TRBD1 | TRBV5-6 | CASSLRGMGQGFAGELFF | TGTGCCAGCAGCTTGCGTGGTATGGGACAGGGATTTGCCGGGGAGCTGTTTTTT
. | TRBJ2-2 | TRBD2 | TRBV5-1 | CASSWTSGSDGELFF | TGCGCCAGCAGTTGGACTAGCGGGAGCGACGGGGAGCTGTTTTTT
. | TRBJ1-4 | TRBD1 | TRBV28 | CASSSLAGGSTNEKLFF | TGTGCCAGCAGCTCTCTGGCAGGGGGATCTACTAATGAAAAACTGTTTTTT
. | TRBJ2-2 | . | TRBV28 | CASSLYQGLGVGELFF | TGTGCCAGCAGTTTATATCAGGGATTGGGCGTAGGGGAGCTGTTTTTT
. | TRBJ2-1 | . | TRBV11-3 | CASSWIAANEQFF | TGTGCCAGCAGCTGGATAGCGGCGAATGAGCAGTTCTTC
. | TRBJ1-5 | . | TRBV6-1 | CASRSLGGSNQPQHF | TGTGCCAGCAGATCTTTGGGGGGTAGCAATCAGCCCCAGCATTTT
few | TRBJ2-7 | . | TRBV14 | CASSQAYLAEQYF | TGTGCCAGCAGCCAAGCGTATCTAGCCGAGCAGTACTTC
. | TRBJ2-1 | . | TRBV29-1 | CSVDPRYNEQFF | TGCAGCGTTGATCCCAGATACAATGAGCAGTTCTTC
once | TRBJ2-7 | . | TRBV12-1 | CASSFVTTIDSGINLQRGNEQYF | TGTGCCAGCAGCTTTGTGACCACCATTGACAGCGGGATAAACCTCCAGCGAGGGAACGAGCAGTACTTC
. | TRBJ2-1 | TRBD2 | TRBV18 | CASSPLAGVRNEQFF | TGTGCCAGCTCACCTTTAGCGGGAGTAAGGAATGAGCAGTTCTTC
. | TRBJ1-2 | TRBD1 | TRBV5-1 | CASSQGQGAEGYTF | TGCGCCAGCAGCCAAGGACAGGGGGCGGAGGGCTACACCTTC
. | TRBJ2-7 | TRBD1 | TRBV16 | CASSQFPGQAHSYEQYF | TGTGCCAGCAGCCAATTCCCGGGACAGGCCCACTCCTACGAGCAGTACTTC
. | TRBJ2-7 | TRBD1 | TRBV11-2 | CASTPGTGTGPYEQYF | TGTGCCAGCACCCCGGGGACCGGGACAGGCCCCTACGAGCAGTACTTC
. | TRBJ2-1 | . | TRBV28 | CASSSLGRSSNEQFF | TGTGCCAGCAGTTCTTTGGGGAGGTCCAGCAATGAGCAGTTCTTC